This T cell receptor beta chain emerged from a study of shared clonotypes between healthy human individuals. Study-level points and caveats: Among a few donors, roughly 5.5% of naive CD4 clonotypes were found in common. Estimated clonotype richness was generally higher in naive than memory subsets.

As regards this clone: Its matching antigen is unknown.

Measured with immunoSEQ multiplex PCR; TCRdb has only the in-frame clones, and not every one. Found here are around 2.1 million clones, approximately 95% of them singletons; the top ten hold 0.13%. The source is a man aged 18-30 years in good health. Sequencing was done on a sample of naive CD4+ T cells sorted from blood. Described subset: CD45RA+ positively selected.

CDR3 coding DNA: TGTGCCAGCAGCTTAGGTTCCAGCTCTAACTATGGCTACACCTTC. This gives the protein CASSLGSSSNYGYTF. The chain is built from TRBV7-6 and TRBJ1-2; the D is unclear. The V end was cut by 1 base, the J end by 0 bases, with 9 bases between. CDR3 length: 15 amino acids. CDR1 and CDR2 (germline): SGHVS, FNYEAQ.